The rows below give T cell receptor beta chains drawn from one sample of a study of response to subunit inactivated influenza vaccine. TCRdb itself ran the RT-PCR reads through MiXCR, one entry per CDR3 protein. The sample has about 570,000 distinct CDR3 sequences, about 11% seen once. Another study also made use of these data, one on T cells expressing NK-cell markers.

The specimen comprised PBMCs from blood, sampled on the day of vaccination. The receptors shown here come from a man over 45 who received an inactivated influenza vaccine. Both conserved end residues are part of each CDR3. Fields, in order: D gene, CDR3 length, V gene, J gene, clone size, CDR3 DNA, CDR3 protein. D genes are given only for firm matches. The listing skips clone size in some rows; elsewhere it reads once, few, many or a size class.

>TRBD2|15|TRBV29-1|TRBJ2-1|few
TGCAGCGTTGCCCGGACTAGCGGAATATACAATGAGCAGTTCTTC
CSVARTSGIYNEQFF
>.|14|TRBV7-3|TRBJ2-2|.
TGTGCCAGCAACCGTGGACACTCCCGAGGGGAGCTGTTTTTT
CASNRGHSRGELFF
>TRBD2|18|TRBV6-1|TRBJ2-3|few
TGTGCCAGCAGCTTTTCCCCCACCGGCGGGAGGATATCAGATACGCAGTATTTT
CASSFSPTGGRISDTQYF
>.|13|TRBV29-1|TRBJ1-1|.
TGCAGCGTTGAGCGCCGGGCGGACGTTGAAGCTTTCTTT
CSVERRADVEAFF
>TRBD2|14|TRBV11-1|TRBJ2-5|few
TGTGCCAGCAGCGTAGCGGGGTCAAAAGAGACCCAGTACTTC
CASSVAGSKETQYF
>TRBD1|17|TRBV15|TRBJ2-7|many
TGTGCCACCAGCAGTACTGCCGGGACAGGGGGTCGATTCGAGCAGTACTTC
CATSSTAGTGGRFEQYF
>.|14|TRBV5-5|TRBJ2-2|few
TGTGCCAGCAGCTTGCCCAGGGACACCGGGGAGCTGTTTTTT
CASSLPRDTGELFF
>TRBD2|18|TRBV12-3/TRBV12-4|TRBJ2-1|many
TGTGCCAGCACCCTAGGCCCCTTTCAACTAGCGGGCTACAATGAGCAGTTCTTC
CASTLGPFQLAGYNEQFF
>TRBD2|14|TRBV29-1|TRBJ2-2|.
TGCAGCGTCACGGGACTAGCGGACACCGGGGAGCTGTTTTTT
CSVTGLADTGELFF
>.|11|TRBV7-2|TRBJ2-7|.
TGTGCCAGCAGTTTTAACCACGAGCAGTACTTC
CASSFNHEQYF
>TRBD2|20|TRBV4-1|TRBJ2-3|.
TGCGCCAGCAGCCCTCCTTCCACTAGCGGGGGGGCCGTGTATCCAGATACGCAGTATTTT
CASSPPSTSGGAVYPDTQYF
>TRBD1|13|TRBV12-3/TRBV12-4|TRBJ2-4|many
TGTGCCAGCAGTTTACGGACAGGGAGCATTCAGTACTTC
CASSLRTGSIQYF
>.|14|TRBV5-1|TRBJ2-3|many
TGCGCCAGCAGCTTGGGCAGGAGCACAGATACGCAGTATTTT
CASSLGRSTDTQYF
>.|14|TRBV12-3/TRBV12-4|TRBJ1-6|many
TGTGCCAGCAGTTTAGGTTCGGGTAATTCACCCCTCCACTTT
CASSLGSGNSPLHF